This is a list of T cell receptor beta chains from one sample in a study of cytotoxic CD8 clonotypes in ibrutinib-treated CLL. Method: immunoSEQ multiplex PCR; TCRdb's copy keeps in-frame clones and lacks some. The table has approximately 150,000 clones, roughly 80% seen once. The sequencing here drew on PBMCs, taken after 24 months of ibrutinib treatment. The receptors originated from a human donor with chronic lymphocytic leukemia. The CDR3 runs from the conserved cysteine through the conserved F or W. Clone size is shown for a subset of rows, as once, few, many or a class of expanded clone.

>TRBV29-1|NA|TRBJ1-5
CSVAEMYSNQPQHF
>TRBV7-8|NA|TRBJ1-2
CASSFGQGTYGYTF
>TRBV30|NA|TRBJ1-5
CAWSPPGGTYQPQHF
>TRBV5-1|NA|TRBJ1-6
CASSFSEINSPLHF
>TRBV28|NA|TRBJ2-7
CASSLPSIGTGVIPYEQYF
>TRBV6-1|few|TRBJ1-3
CASSEGRVRSGNTIYF
>TRBV7-8|NA|TRBJ2-7
CASSLGQGGYEQYF
>TRBV30|NA|TRBJ1-5
CAWSVQGAQPQHF
>TRBV6-6|NA|TRBJ2-1
CASRQDWSKNNEQFF
>TRBV5-1|few|TRBJ1-1
CASSLERGGTEAFF
>TRBV18|NA|TRBJ1-4
CASSRQYRATNEKLFF
>TRBV5-1|NA|TRBJ2-7
CASSPGDSGYEQYF
>TRBV7-3|NA|TRBJ2-1
CASSPRPTAGGYRQFF
>TRBV7-2|NA|TRBJ2-5
CASSRQGRQETQYF
>TRBV30|NA|TRBJ1-1
CAWTQGNTEAFF
>TRBV19|NA|TRBJ2-3
CASSNIPGQGFTDTQYF
>TRBV18|few|TRBJ2-2
CASLPGRRNTGELFF
>TRBV2|once|TRBJ2-7
CASGQGAWEQYF
>TRBV18|NA|TRBJ1-1
CASSPGPYRDTQSSEAFF
>TRBV4-1|NA|TRBJ1-5
CASSHPRGIWSNQPQHF
>TRBV10-3|once|TRBJ1-1
CAISGQGRGTEAFF
>TRBV19|NA|TRBJ2-1
CASTGLAGLSSYNEQFF
>TRBV5-4|few|TRBJ1-2
CASSWDRVNGYTF
>TRBV6-4|once|TRBJ1-2
CASSPEGGSNYGYTF
>TRBV25-1|NA|TRBJ1-3
CASSELSSGNTIYF
>TRBV28|NA|TRBJ1-1
CASSWLGTEAFF
>TRBV7-2|many|TRBJ2-2
CASSPGQPSTGELFF